These T cell receptor beta chains were read from a single sample in a study of cytomegalovirus exposure and HLA in healthy donors. The repertoire was sequenced with immunoSEQ multiplex PCR; TCRdb's copy has only in-frame clones and lacks some. Of 82,000 or so clones in the sample, more than 85% were seen once. Sequenced input: PBMCs. The receptors come from a man aged 18 to 35 in good health and CMV-seronegative. CDR3s include the opening cysteine and the closing phenylalanine or tryptophan. Each record gives: V gene, D gene, J gene, clone size, CDR3 DNA, CDR3 protein. A D gene is named only where the DNA matches it firmly. The size field is filled for only some rows; it gives once, few, many or a size class.

TRBV5-1	-	TRBJ2-7	-	TGCGCCAGCAGCTTGCCCAACTCCCAGGCTTCCAAATGGTCCTACGAGCAGTACTTC	CASSLPNSQASKWSYEQYF
TRBV6-1	TRBD1	TRBJ2-1	-	TGTGCCAGCAGTGCCTACAACCGGGACAGGGTGTGGAATGAGCAGTTCTTC	CASSAYNRDRVWNEQFF
TRBV5-6	-	TRBJ1-2	-	TGTGCCAGCAGCTTGGCCGACTATGGCTACACCTTC	CASSLADYGYTF
TRBV7-9	-	TRBJ2-1	-	TGTGCCAGCCTGCCAAGGGGGTACAATGAGCAGTTCTTC	CASLPRGYNEQFF
TRBV5-4	-	TRBJ2-2	-	TGTGCCAGCAGCTCGACAGGTTGGTCCACCGGGGAGCTGTTTTTT	CASSSTGWSTGELFF
TRBV11-2	TRBD2	TRBJ2-1	-	TGTGCCAGCAGCTTAGATCGGGCGGGAGGCAATGAGCAGTTCTTC	CASSLDRAGGNEQFF
TRBV5-4	-	TRBJ2-1	-	TGTGCCAGCAGCTTGGCCCAGGGTGTTGAGCAGTTCTTC	CASSLAQGVEQFF
TRBV7-9	-	TRBJ2-7	-	TGTGCCAGCAGCGCTCTGCCACCGGGGCAGGGGTTCGAGCAGTACTTC	CASSALPPGQGFEQYF
TRBV27	-	TRBJ2-1	-	TGTGCCAGCAGTTTATTCTGGGAACAGGTCGACAATGAGCAGTTCTTC	CASSLFWEQVDNEQFF
TRBV27	-	TRBJ2-7	-	TGTGCCAGCAGGTCCGCGGGCGCCACCTACGAGCAGTACTTC	CASRSAGATYEQYF
TRBV27	-	TRBJ2-1	-	TGTGCCAGCAGTTTAGTAGCCTGGTACAATGAGCAGTTCTTC	CASSLVAWYNEQFF
TRBV9	-	TRBJ2-3	-	TGTGCCAGCAGCGTAGAAGGGAGGAGTCGCACAGATACGCAGTATTTT	CASSVEGRSRTDTQYF
TRBV30	-	TRBJ2-5	-	TGTGCCTGGGCAGACAGTCAAGAGACCCAGTACTTC	CAWADSQETQYF
TRBV27	TRBD2	TRBJ2-7	few	TGTGCCAGCAGTTTAGTTAGGACTAGCATCGGCGAGCAGTACTTC	CASSLVRTSIGEQYF
TRBV30	-	TRBJ2-7	-	TGTGCCTGGAAGTCTGGGGCCGAGCAGTACTTC	CAWKSGAEQYF
TRBV5-6	TRBD1	TRBJ1-5	-	TGTGCCAGCAGCGCATACGGGACAGGGGGCCGTCAGCCCCAGCATTTT	CASSAYGTGGRQPQHF
TRBV27	-	TRBJ2-2	-	TGTGCCAGCAGTTTCCGAGGAATCGGGGAGCTGTTTTTT	CASSFRGIGELFF
TRBV19	TRBD1	TRBJ2-1	-	TGTGCCAGTAGTATAGCAGCAGTAACGGGGACAGCGGAGTTCTTC	CASSIAAVTGTAEFF
TRBV2	-	TRBJ1-3	once	TGTGCCAGCAGAGCAGGACATACCAGCTCTGGAAACACCATATATTTT	CASRAGHTSSGNTIYF
TRBV18	-	TRBJ2-1	-	TGTGCCAGCTCACCACGGCTTGACAATGAGCAGTTCTTC	CASSPRLDNEQFF
TRBV6-5	TRBD2	TRBJ2-5	-	TGTGCCAGCAGCCTACTAGCGGGCTGGGAGACCCAGTACTTC	CASSLLAGWETQYF
TRBV23-1	TRBD1	TRBJ2-5	-	TGCGCCAGCAGTCCCTACAGGGGAAAGACCCAGTACTTC	CASSPYRGKTQYF
TRBV6-5	-	TRBJ1-1	once	TGTGCCAGCAGTTACCAGATTAACACTGAAGCTTTCTTT	CASSYQINTEAFF
TRBV7-3	TRBD2	TRBJ2-3	once	TGTGCCAGCAGTCGTGGACTAGCCCTCAGGGATACGCAGTATTTT	CASSRGLALRDTQYF
TRBV4-1	-	TRBJ2-5	-	TGCGCCAGCAGCCAAGACTCCTCGTACCAAGAGACCCAGTACTTC	CASSQDSSYQETQYF
TRBV19	TRBD1	TRBJ1-4	once	TGTGCCAGTAGTGGACCAGGGGGCCTGAATGAAAAACTGTTTTTT	CASSGPGGLNEKLFF
TRBV19	-	TRBJ1-2	-	TGTGCCAGTAGTACGTGGGAGGGGGACTATGGCTACACCTTC	CASSTWEGDYGYTF
TRBV7-9	-	TRBJ1-3	-	TGTGCCAGCAGCTTAGTATCAGGGACTTTTGGAAACACCATATATTTT	CASSLVSGTFGNTIYF
TRBV11-3	TRBD1	TRBJ2-5	-	TGTGCCAGCAGCTCCCGGACAGGCCTAATCTTCCAAGAGACCCAGTACTTC	CASSSRTGLIFQETQYF
TRBV10-3	TRBD1	TRBJ1-2	-	TGTGCCATCACCGGGACAGCATATGGCTACACCTTC	CAITGTAYGYTF
TRBV2	TRBD2	TRBJ2-3	-	TGTGCCGGGGGGGGCGCGGGAGGTATAGATACGCAGTATTTT	CAGGGAGGIDTQYF
TRBV25-1	TRBD1	TRBJ1-1	-	TGTGCCAGCAGCTCCGGAGGGGGCAGGCGTATCGCTGAAGCTTTCTTT	CASSSGGGRRIAEAFF
TRBV5-6	-	TRBJ2-7	-	TGTGCCAGCAGCTGGGCTATTTTAAGTTCCTACGAGCAGTACTTC	CASSWAILSSYEQYF
TRBV6-5	TRBD1	TRBJ1-4	once	TGTGCCAGCAGTTACGGGACAGGGAACAATAAGGAAAAACTGTTTTTT	CASSYGTGNNKEKLFF
TRBV11-2	-	TRBJ1-2	-	TGTGCCAGCAGCTTAGCGGAGTGGGGCTACACCTTC	CASSLAEWGYTF
TRBV11-3	TRBD1	TRBJ2-3	-	TGTGCCAGCAGCTTGGGACAGAGAACCATTGAAGGAACAGATACGCAGTATTTT	CASSLGQRTIEGTDTQYF
TRBV30	-	TRBJ1-5	-	TGTGCCTGGAGTAGAGACAGGTTAGGAATCCGAAATCAGCCCCAGCATTTT	CAWSRDRLGIRNQPQHF
TRBV4-1	-	TRBJ1-4	once	TGCGCCAGCAGCCCTACTGGACAGCCTAATGAAAAACTGTTTTTT	CASSPTGQPNEKLFF
TRBV5-1	TRBD1	TRBJ2-1	-	TGCGCCAGCAGCTTGGGGACAGGCTCCTACAATGAGCAGTTCTTC	CASSLGTGSYNEQFF
TRBV5-1	TRBD2	TRBJ2-1	-	TGCGCCAGCAGCCCCCCGCTAGCGGGGATCTACAATGAGCAGTTCTTC	CASSPPLAGIYNEQFF
TRBV4-1	TRBD1	TRBJ2-7	-	TGCGCCAGCAGCCCCACCGGGACAGGCGGCTTGCGCGTCTTC	CASSPTGTGGLRVF
TRBV6-6	-	TRBJ2-7	-	TGTGCCAGCAGTTACACCGCTCCCCAGGGCTCCTACGAGCAGTACTTC	CASSYTAPQGSYEQYF
TRBV5-1	TRBD1	TRBJ1-2	-	TGCGCCAGCAGCTTGGTTACAGGGGGCTTGTATGGCTACACCTTC	CASSLVTGGLYGYTF
TRBV2	-	TRBJ2-1	-	TGTGCCAGCAGGAGACCAGGCTACAATGAGCAGTTCTTC	CASRRPGYNEQFF
TRBV7-3	TRBD1	TRBJ1-2	-	TGTGCCAGCAGCTCACAGGGGGCGCTCGGCTACACCTTC	CASSSQGALGYTF
TRBV7-6	TRBD1	TRBJ2-5	-	TGTGCCAGCAGCCTCCTAGGGACAGGAGGAGAGACCCAGTACTTC	CASSLLGTGGETQYF
TRBV9	TRBD2	TRBJ2-3	-	TGTGCCAGCAGCGTAGGGACGGGAGGGATCGCAGATACGCAGTATTTT	CASSVGTGGIADTQYF
TRBV9	-	TRBJ2-3	-	TGTGCCAGCAACAGGGAAGCCCGCACAGATACGCAGTATTTT	CASNREARTDTQYF
TRBV14	-	TRBJ2-2	-	TGTGCCAGCAGCCAAGACCATCTAGCCCTCACCGGGGAGCTGTTTTTT	CASSQDHLALTGELFF
TRBV6-5	TRBD2	TRBJ2-2	-	TGTGCCAGCAGGCTAGCGGGAGGGCTGGGCGGGGAGCTGTTTTTT	CASRLAGGLGGELFF
TRBV7-2	-	TRBJ1-5	once	TGTGCCAGCAGCTTAGCGAGGCAAGATGAGCCCCAGCATTTT	CASSLARQDEPQHF